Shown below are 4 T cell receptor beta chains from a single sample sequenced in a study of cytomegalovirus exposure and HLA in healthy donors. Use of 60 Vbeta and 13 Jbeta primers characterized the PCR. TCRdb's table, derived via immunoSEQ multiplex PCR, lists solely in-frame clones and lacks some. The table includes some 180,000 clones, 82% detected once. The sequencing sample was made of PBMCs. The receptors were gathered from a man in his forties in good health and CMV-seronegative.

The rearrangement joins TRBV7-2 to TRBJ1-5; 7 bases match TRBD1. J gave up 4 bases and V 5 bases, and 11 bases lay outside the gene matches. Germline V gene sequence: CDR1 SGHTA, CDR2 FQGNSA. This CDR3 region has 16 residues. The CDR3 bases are TGTGCCAGCAGCCTCACGACCAGGGGGTGGAATCAGCCCCAGCATTTT. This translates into CASSLTTRGWNQPQHF.

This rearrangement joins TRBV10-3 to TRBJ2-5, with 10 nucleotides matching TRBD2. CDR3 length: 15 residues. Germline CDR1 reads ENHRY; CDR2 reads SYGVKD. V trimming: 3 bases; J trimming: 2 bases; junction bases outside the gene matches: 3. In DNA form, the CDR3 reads TGTGCCATCAGTGACAGCGGGGGGGAGCAAGAGACCCAGTACTTC. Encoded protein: CAISDSGGEQETQYF.

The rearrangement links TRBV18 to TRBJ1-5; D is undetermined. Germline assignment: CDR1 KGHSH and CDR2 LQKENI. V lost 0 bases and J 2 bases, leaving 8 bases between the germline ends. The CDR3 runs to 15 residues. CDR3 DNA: TGTGCCAGCTCACCACCAGTGGGAGGCAATCAGCCCCAGCATTTT. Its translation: CASSPPVGGNQPQHF.

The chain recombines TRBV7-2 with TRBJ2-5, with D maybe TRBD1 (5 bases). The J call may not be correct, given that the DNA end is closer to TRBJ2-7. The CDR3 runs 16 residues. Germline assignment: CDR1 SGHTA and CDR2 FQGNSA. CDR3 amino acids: CASSLAVTVGAYEQYF. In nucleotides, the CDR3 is TGTGCCAGCAGCTTAGCAGTGACAGTTGGGGCCTACGAGCAGTACTTC.